This record concerns one T cell receptor beta chain sequence. The entry originates in a study of blood T cell repertoires in COVID-19. Germline V gene lookup returns CDR1 LGHDT and CDR2 YNNKEL (reference sequence). V was clipped by 5 bases and J by 1 base, with 17 bases between them. The CDR3 is 16 residues long. Using immunoSEQ multiplex PCR, the repertoire was profiled, and TCRdb retains in-frame clones only, with some absent. The sample lists some 150,000 clones; roughly 74% were seen once. This sequence was found in a woman over 75 with acute or convalescent COVID-19. The rearrangement links TRBV3-1 (or the pseudogene TRBV3-2) to TRBJ2-5; D perhaps matches TRBD2 (6 bases). The sequenced sample consisted of peripheral blood. For the CDR3, the DNA is TGTGCCAGCAGCTTTCTGGGATCGGGAGCCCAAGAGACCCAGTACTTC. It specifies CASSFLGSGAQETQYF.